What follows are 7 T cell receptor beta chains derived from one specimen sequenced in a study of T cell responses to AZD1222 COVID-19 vaccine (dated by TCRdb to about 2021). Taken with the paper, the label for time point translates to: about 28 days (+/-7) after the second vaccine dose. The library came from the immunoSEQ multiplex PCR assay. What TCRdb holds here is the immuneACCESS table cut down to in-frame rearrangements. Part of the clones is not present; checked against another copy, under half of the missing clones reflect an unresolved V gene, and the others are unexplained. Within this sample are 150,000 to 200,000 clones, with about 90% of them counted one time only. 1% to 1.5% of the sample belongs to the ten largest clones. Here the sequenced sample was peripheral blood, taken 28 days after the second AZD1222 dose. The receptors originated from an adult who received the AZD1222 COVID-19 vaccine.

The V gene is TRBV5-1, the J gene TRBJ1-1, with a weak D call TRBD1 (5 bases). Germline loops: CDR1 SGHRS, CDR2 YFSETQ. The CDR3 contains 14 residues. Trimming took 4 bases from V and 1 from J, leaving 11 bases between them. The CDR3 DNA reads TGCGCCAGCAGCCTACAGGCGCAGAACACTGAAGCTTTCTTT. Protein sequence: CASSLQAQNTEAFF.

The chain has TRBV18 and TRBJ1-5; no definite D call. This CDR3 has 13 amino acids. V was trimmed by 2 bases and J by 6 bases, leaving 8 bases between them. Germline V CDR1 and CDR2: KGHSH, LQKENI. The CDR3 reads CASSPGVGQPQHF. The CDR3 DNA reads TGTGCCAGCTCACCAGGGGTCGGTCAGCCCCAGCATTTT.

In its sample, this clone was seen a few times. Compared with germline, one end of the junction differs, possibly owing to a read error. This chain links TRBV10-1 with TRBJ1-6; D unresolved. This CDR3 has 8 amino acids. Germline V CDR1 and CDR2: WNHNN, SYGVQD (reference sequence). CDR3 residues: CPNSPLHF. The CDR3 DNA sequence: TGTCCAAATTCACCCCTCCACTTT.

This clone was counted a few times. The chain carries TRBV25-1 and TRBJ1-1, with 12 bases that match TRBD1. Germline values: CDR1 MGHDK, CDR2 SYGVNS. V lost 0 bases to trimming and J lost 3 bases; unmatched junction nucleotides: 8. The CDR3 totals 18 residues. The CDR3 DNA sequence: TGTGCCAGCAGTGAATATGGAACGGGACAGGGGGCGGACACTGAAGCTTTCTTT. Amino acids: CASSEYGTGQGADTEAFF.

The chain links TRBV6-6 to TRBJ1-5; a possible D gene is TRBD1 (5 bases). The CDR3 has 12 residues. Trimming took off 7 bases at V and 7 bases at J, with 11 bases between the two ends. The V gene's germline CDR1 is MNHNY and CDR2 SVGAGI (reference sequence). CDR3 loop: CASTPGPQPQHF. CDR3 DNA sequence: TGTGCCAGCACTCCAGGGCCCCAGCCCCAGCATTTT.

The chain employs TRBV19 and TRBJ1-5, with TRBD1 identical over 7 bases. CDR1 LNHDA and CDR2 SQIVND come from the germline V gene (reference sequence). The V gene end was trimmed by 8 bases and the J gene end by 0 bases; junction bases not matched to a gene: 10. The CDR3 extends over 16 amino acids. CDR3 nucleotides: TGTGCCAGTGCGGCGGGGACAGCCACTAGCAATCAGCCCCAGCATTTT. Its translation is CASAAGTATSNQPQHF. The full variable domain, in which reference TRBV19 and TRBJ1-5 provide the parts outside the CDR3, is DGGITQSPKYLFRKEGQNVTLSCEQNLNHDAMYWYRQDPGQGLRLIYYSQIVNDFQKGDIAEGYSVSREKKESFPLTVTSAQKNPTAFYLCASAAGTATSNQPQHFGDGTRLSIL.

The V call is TRBV5-4, the J call TRBJ1-1; no reliable D call. V was pared by 0 bases and J by 7 bases, with 4 bases between. CDR1 is SGHNT and CDR2 is YYREEE in the germline V gene (reference sequence). The CDR3 spans 11 residues. The CDR3 DNA sequence: TGTGCCAGCAGCTTGGGAGGTGAAGCTTTCTTT. This translates into CASSLGGEAFF.